Here is one T cell receptor beta chain with its context. The data are from a study of blood T cell repertoires in COVID-19. On the study more broadly: The United States, Italy and Spain were the sources of the acute and convalescent COVID-19 samples.

Sequencing was performed with immunoSEQ multiplex PCR; in TCRdb, only in-frame clones are kept and a portion is missing. The data show about 270,000 clones, approximately 90% seen once. Two consecutive negative NP/OP PCR tests, clearance, or resolved symptoms defined Cohort 3 recovery. CDR1 and CDR2 (germline): MNHEY, SVGEGT. The germline V and J ends were trimmed by 4 bases and 5 bases, with 14 bases remaining between them. This CDR3 contains 14 residues. The chain couples TRBV6-2 or TRBV6-3 to TRBJ1-2; TRBD1 might be the D (5 bases). The sequence was obtained from a woman under 30 who had recovered from COVID-19. Sequences were obtained from PBMCs or T cells enriched from blood (not recorded which). The CDR3 sequence: CASSSSRVSYGYTF. As DNA, the CDR3 is TGTGCCAGCAGTTCGAGCAGGGTTAGTTATGGCTACACCTTC.